This TCR beta chain stems from a study of CD8 T cells in Susac syndrome. Trimming pared 8 bases from V and 5 bases from J, leaving 16 bases between. CDR3 size: 13 residues. From germline, CDR1 is SQVTM and CDR2 ANQGSEA. Reverse transcription of about 0.45 to 1 ug RNA used random hexamers. One entry per CDR3 protein results from TCRdb running MiXCR on the immunoSEQ multiplex PCR reads. The repertoire holds some 120,000 distinct CDR3 sequences, with less than 95% as singletons. Sample: CD4+ T cells from PBMCs. This TCR was sampled from a human donor in good health. The chain employs TRBV29-1 and TRBJ2-1, with TRBD2 as a possible D gene (7 bases). As DNA, the CDR3 is TGCAGCAACCGGGGGGCAGGTAACAATGAGCAGTTCTTC. This encodes CSNRGAGNNEQFF.